This T cell receptor beta chain was identified in a study of blood T cell repertoires in COVID-19. The CDR3 has 16 amino acids. The V gene's germline CDR1 is ENHRY and CDR2 SYGVKD. V shed 10 bases and J 0 bases; nucleotides not matched to a gene: 9. Assay used: immunoSEQ multiplex PCR; TCRdb lists only in-frame clones, some missing. The sample carries under 70,000 clones, 87% recorded once. The clonotype comes from a young woman with acute or convalescent COVID-19. Sequenced sample: peripheral blood. The V gene is TRBV10-3, the J gene TRBJ2-1, with TRBD2 identical over 10 bases. The CDR3 nucleotides read TGTGCCACCTCCGTACTAGCGGGATTCTCCTACAATGAGCAGTTCTTC. This sequence encodes CATSVLAGFSYNEQFF.